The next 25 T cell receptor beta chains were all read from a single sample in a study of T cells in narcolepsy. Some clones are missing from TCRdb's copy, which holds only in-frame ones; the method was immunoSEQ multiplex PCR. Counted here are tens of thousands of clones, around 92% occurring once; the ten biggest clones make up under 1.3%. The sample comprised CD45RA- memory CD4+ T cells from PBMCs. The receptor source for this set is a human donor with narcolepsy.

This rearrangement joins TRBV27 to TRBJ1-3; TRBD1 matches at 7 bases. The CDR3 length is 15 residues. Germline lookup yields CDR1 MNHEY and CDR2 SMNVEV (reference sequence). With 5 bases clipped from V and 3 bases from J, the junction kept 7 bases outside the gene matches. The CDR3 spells CASSLNRGGGNTIYF. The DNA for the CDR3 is TGTGCCAGCAGTCTAAACAGGGGCGGTGGAAACACCATATATTTT.

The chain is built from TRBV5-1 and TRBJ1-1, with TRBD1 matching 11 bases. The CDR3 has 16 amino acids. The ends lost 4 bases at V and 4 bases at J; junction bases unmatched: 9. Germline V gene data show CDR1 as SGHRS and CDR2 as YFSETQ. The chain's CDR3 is CASSLLAGTGGTEAFF. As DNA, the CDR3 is TGCGCCAGCAGCCTCCTTGCCGGGACAGGGGGCACTGAAGCTTTCTTT.

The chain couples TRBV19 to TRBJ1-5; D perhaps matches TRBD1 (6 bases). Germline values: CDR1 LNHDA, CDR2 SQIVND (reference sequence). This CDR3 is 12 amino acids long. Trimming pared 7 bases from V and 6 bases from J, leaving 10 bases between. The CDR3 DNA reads TGTGCCAGTACCTGGGGGCCTCAGCCCCAGCATTTT. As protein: CASTWGPQPQHF.

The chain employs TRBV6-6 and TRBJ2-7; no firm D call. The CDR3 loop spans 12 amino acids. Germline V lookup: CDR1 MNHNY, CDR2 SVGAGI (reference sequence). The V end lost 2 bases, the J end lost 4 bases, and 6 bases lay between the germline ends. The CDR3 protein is CASSYGWYEQYF. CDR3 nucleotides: TGTGCCAGCAGTTACGGGTGGTACGAGCAGTACTTC.

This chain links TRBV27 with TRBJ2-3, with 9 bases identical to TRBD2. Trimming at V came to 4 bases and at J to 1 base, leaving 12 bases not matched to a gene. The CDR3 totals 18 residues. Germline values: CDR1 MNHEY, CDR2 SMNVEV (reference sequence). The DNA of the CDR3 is TGTGCCAGCAGTTGCCCCGAAGTAGCGGGAGTAGGCACAGATACGCAGTATTTT. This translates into CASSCPEVAGVGTDTQYF.

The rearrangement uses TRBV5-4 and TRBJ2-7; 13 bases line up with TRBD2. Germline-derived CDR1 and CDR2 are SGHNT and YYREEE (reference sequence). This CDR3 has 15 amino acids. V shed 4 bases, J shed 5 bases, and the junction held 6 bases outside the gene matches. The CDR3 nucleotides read TGTGCCAGCAGCCTGGGAGGACTAGCGGGAGACGAGCAGTACTTC. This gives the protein CASSLGGLAGDEQYF.

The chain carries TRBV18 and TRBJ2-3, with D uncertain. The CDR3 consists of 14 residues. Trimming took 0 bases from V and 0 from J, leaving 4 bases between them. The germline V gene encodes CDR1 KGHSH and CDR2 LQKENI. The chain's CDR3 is CASSPPGSTDTQYF. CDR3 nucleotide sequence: TGTGCCAGCTCACCACCCGGTAGCACAGATACGCAGTATTTT.

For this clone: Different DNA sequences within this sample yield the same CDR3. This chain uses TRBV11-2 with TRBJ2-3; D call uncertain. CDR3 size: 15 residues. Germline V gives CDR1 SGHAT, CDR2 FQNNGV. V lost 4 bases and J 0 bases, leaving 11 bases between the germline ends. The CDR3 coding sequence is TGTGCCAGCAGCTCCCCTAGGGTTAGCACAGATACGCAGTATTTT. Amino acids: CASSSPRVSTDTQYF.

The CDR3 loop is CASSGGLPNYGYTF. The CDR3 DNA reads as TGTGCCAGCAGTGGGGGCCTTCCCAACTATGGCTACACCTTC. V usage is TRBV2 and J usage is TRBJ1-2, with a possible D match to TRBD1 (5 bases). The V gene's germline CDR1 is SNHLY and CDR2 FYNNEI. Trimming stripped 4 bases from V and 2 bases from J, with 11 bases between. The CDR3 runs to 14 residues. Drawing the rest from reference TRBV2 and TRBJ1-2, the complete variable domain is EPEVTQTPSHQVTQMGQEVILRCVPISNHLYFYWYRQILGQKVEFLVSFYNNEISEKSEIFDDQFSVERPDGSNFTLKIRSTKLEDSAMYFCASSGGLPNYGYTFGSGTRLTVV.

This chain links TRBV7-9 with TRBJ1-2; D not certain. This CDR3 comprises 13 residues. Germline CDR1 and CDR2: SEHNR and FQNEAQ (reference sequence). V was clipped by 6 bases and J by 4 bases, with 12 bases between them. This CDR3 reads CASRGVGPYGYTF. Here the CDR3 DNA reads TGTGCCAGCAGGGGTGTTGGCCCCTATGGCTACACCTTC.

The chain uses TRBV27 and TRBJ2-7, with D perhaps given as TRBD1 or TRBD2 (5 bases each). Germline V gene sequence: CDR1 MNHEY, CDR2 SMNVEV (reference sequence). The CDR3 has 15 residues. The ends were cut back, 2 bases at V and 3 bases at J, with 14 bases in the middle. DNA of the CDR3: TGTGCCAGCAGTTTAATCCGGGGCGCCGGCTACGAGCAGTACTTC. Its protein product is CASSLIRGAGYEQYF.

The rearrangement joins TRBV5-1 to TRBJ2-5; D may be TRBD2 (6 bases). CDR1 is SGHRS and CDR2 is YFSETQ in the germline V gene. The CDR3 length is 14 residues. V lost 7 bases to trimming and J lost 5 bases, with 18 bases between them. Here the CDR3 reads CASSPRRAGETQYF. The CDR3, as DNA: TGCGCCAGCTCTCCTAGGCGGGCGGGGGAGACCCAGTACTTC.

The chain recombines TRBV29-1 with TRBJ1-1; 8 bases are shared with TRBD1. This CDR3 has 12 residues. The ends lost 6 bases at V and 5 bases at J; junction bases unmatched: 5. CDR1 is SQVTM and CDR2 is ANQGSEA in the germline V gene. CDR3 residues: CSVRTGGTEAFF. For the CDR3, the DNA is TGCAGCGTCCGTACAGGGGGGACTGAAGCTTTCTTT. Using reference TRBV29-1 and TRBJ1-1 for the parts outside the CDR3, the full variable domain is SAVISQKPSRDICQRGTSLTIQCQVDSQVTMMFWYRQQPGQSLTLIATANQGSEATYESGFVIDKFPISRPNLTFSTLTVSNMSPEDSSIYLCSVRTGGTEAFFGQGTRLTVV.

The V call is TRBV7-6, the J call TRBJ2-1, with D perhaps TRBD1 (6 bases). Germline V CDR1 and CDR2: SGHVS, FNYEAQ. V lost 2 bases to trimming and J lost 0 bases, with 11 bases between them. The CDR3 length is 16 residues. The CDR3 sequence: CASSLQGFASYNEQFF. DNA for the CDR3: TGTGCCAGCAGCTTACAGGGGTTCGCCTCCTACAATGAGCAGTTCTTC. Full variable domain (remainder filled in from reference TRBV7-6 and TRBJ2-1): GAGVSQSPRYKVTKRGQDVALRCDPISGHVSLYWYRQALGQGPEFLTYFNYEAQQDKSGLPNDRFSAERPEGSISTLTIQRTEQRDSAMYRCASSLQGFASYNEQFFGPGTRLTVL.

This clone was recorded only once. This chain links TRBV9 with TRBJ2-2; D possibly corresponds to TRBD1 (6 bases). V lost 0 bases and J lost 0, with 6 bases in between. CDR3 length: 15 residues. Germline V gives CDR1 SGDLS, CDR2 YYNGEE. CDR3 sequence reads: CASSVAGANTGELFF. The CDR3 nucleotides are TGTGCCAGCAGCGTAGCAGGGGCGAACACCGGGGAGCTGTTTTTT.

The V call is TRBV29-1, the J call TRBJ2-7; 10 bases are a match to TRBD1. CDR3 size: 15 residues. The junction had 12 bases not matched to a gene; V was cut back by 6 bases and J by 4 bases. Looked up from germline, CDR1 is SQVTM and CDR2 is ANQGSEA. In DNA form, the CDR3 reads TGCAGCGTCGTCCCGGGACAGGGGCTTGCATACGAGCAGTACTTC. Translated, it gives CSVVPGQGLAYEQYF.

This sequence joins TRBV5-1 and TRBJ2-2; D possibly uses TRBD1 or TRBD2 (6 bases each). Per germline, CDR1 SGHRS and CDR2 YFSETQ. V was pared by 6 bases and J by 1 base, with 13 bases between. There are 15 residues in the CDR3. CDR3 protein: CASKGGSRNTGELFF. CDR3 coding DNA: TGCGCCAGCAAGGGGGGTTCCAGGAACACCGGGGAGCTGTTTTTT.

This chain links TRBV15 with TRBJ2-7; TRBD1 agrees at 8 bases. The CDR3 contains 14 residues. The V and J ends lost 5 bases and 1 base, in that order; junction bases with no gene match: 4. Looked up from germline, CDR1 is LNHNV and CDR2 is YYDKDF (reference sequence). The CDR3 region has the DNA TGTGCCACCAGCCCGGACAGGGCGTCCTACGAGCAGTACTTC. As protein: CATSPDRASYEQYF.

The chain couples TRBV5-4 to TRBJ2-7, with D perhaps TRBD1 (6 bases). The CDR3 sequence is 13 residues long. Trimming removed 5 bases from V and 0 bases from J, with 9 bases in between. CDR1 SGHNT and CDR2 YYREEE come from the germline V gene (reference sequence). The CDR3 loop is CASRMDSSYEQYF. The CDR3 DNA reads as TGTGCCAGCAGGATGGACAGCTCCTACGAGCAGTACTTC.

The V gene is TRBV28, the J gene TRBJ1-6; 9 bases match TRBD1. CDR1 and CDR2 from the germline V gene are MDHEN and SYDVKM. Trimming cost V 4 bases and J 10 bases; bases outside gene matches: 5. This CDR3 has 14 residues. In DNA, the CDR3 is TGTGCCAGCAGTTCGGGACAGGGCGCCTCACCCCTCCACTTT. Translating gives CASSSGQGASPLHF.

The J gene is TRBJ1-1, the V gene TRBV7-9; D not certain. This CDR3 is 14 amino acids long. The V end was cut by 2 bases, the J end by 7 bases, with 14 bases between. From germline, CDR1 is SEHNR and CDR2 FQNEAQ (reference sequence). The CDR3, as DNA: TGTGCCAGCAGCTTATTGGAAGCCCGTGGTGAAGCTTTCTTT. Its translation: CASSLLEARGEAFF.

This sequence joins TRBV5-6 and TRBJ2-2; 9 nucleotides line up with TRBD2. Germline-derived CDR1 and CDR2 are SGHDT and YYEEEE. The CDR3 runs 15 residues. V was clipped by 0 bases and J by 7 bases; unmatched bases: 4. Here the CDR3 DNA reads TGTGCCAGCAGCTTGGAATTAGCGGGAGTCGGGGAGCTGTTTTTT. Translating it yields CASSLELAGVGELFF.

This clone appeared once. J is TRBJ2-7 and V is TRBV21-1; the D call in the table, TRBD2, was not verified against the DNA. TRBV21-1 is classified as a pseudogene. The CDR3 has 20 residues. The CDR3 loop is CASSNPLRTSGTRLTNEQYF. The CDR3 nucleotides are TGTGCCAGCAGCAACCCCCTTAGGACTAGCGGGACCCGTTTGACAAACGAGCAGTACTTC.

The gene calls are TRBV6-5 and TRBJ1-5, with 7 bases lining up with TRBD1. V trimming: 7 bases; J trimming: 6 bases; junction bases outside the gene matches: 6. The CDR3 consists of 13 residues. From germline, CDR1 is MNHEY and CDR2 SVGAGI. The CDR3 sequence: CASIMTGSQPQHF. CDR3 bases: TGTGCCAGCATTATGACAGGGTCTCAGCCCCAGCATTTT.

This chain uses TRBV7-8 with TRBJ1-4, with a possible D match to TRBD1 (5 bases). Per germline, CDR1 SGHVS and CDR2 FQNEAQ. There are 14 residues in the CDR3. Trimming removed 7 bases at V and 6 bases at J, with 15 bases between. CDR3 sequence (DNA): TGTGCCAGCACCTCAGGGCGGGCCTATGAAAAACTGTTTTTT. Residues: CASTSGRAYEKLFF.